The text below deals with one TCR beta chain. This clonotype was seen many times. The clone's antigen remains unknown. No base qualities exist here, and no much larger clone lies one base off it. A patient counted as having stable Graves' hyperthyroidism if no progression to ophthalmopathy occurred over 18 months of follow-up. Hyperthyroidism patients were newly diagnosed, with disease duration under 2 months, and aged 18 to 65 years. Exclusion was applied to patients with uncontrolled infections, other autoimmune diseases, pregnancy or lactation. Diagnoses were established on the basis of clinical symptoms, serum thyroxine and TRAb, thyroid ultrasound, and orbital computed tomography. Ficoll-Paque density gradient centrifugation was used to isolate PBMCs from 8 to 10 ml of fresh peripheral blood. Total RNA was extracted using Trizol reagent, and RNA quality was assessed on an Agilent 2100 Bioanalyzer.

This sample is drawn from a study of T cells in Graves' hyperthyroidism and ophthalmopathy (dated by TCRdb to about 2019). For the study in its entirety: Peripheral blood samples were taken at initial diagnosis, before any treatment was given. TCR V-J signatures able to tell the groups apart were searched for in a discovery cohort of some 100 patients, of whom roughly 42 had Graves' ophthalmopathy and about 60 had stable Graves' hyperthyroidism. Prospective prediction of ophthalmopathy was tested in an independent validation cohort of fewer than 20 hyperthyroidism patients and some 17 patients who later progressed to ophthalmopathy. For training and testing, the 100 or so patients in the discovery cohort were randomly divided in a 7:3 ratio. In more than five Graves' hyperthyroidism patients, the study also compared T-cell repertoires from thyroid tissue with T-cell repertoires from blood. Following sampling, methimazole starting at 30 mg daily was given to hyperthyroidism patients, and high-dose intravenous methylprednisolone was given to ophthalmopathy patients. The paper reports TCR Vbeta CDR3 sequencing of roughly 140 peripheral blood samples: approximately 43 ophthalmopathy, about 75 hyperthyroidism and approximately 17 progressor patients. What the research found in general, with its limitations: Blood samples also contained most of the expanded thyroid clonotypes (frequency above 0.001), which suggests that blood repertoires may reflect thyroid immune responses. Ophthalmopathy was separated from stable hyperthyroidism by a 13 V-J signature model, with approximately 85% sensitivity and about 84% specificity obtained in cross-validation and 80%/75% obtained in testing. In validation, progression to ophthalmopathy was predicted by the model with around 70% sensitivity and approximately 78% specificity, a median of 6.5 months before onset. No statistical method was used to set the sample size in advance, and investigators knew the group allocation.

The TCR beta CDR3 regions were amplified from the RNA transcripts. For the first round of RT-PCR on the TCR CDR3, the HTBI primer set was used together with the Qiagen OneStep RT-PCR kit. The libraries were constructed in a second round of multiplex PCR and then size-selected and purified. Libraries were sequenced paired-end with 100 bp reads on an Illumina HiSeq2000. The study's own analysis went as follows. SOAPnuke was used to process the raw data, removing reads that contained adapters or uncalled bases, had a mean Phred below 15, or lacked an exact match to the constant primer or identifier. High-quality paired reads were merged using COPE v1.2.5, and each unique nucleotide sequence was defined as a clonotype. MiTCR v1.1 was used to align clonotypes to the IMGT TRBV, TRBD and TRBJ reference segments. The analysis was restricted to V-J combinations with a frequency above 0.0001, which together covered 99% to 99.2% of the repertoires. The TCS score was defined as F50 (clonal expansion) divided by E x V (chaos), with BLOSUM62-based TCRdist calculated between CDR3 peptides within each V-J. Welch's t-statistics and random forest reduced 450 to 600 V-J features to 13, which were used in a naive Bayes classifier (R e1071). TCRdb's own reprocessing of the public reads used fastp at Q25 and MiXCR and kept productive beta chains. Rows merge per CDR3 protein into single entries with the most common DNA and genes. TCRdb's processing, not the authors', yielded these V and J calls. The sample records 300,000 to 400,000 distinct CDR3 sequences, under 15% of which are singletons. Of the sample, around 9.2% is held by the ten largest clones.

The germline V gene gives CDR1 as SNHLY and CDR2 as FYNNEI. V is pruned by 7 bases and J by 3 bases, leaving 8 bases of the junction without a gene match. The cysteine opens and the phenylalanine closes a CDR3 of 14 amino acids. The DNA shown is the 42-base CDR3, in frame from base 1. Sequencing was carried out using blood. The source of this sequence is a woman between 18 and 30 years old with Graves' hyperthyroidism. The rearrangement combines TRBV2 with TRBJ1-2; 7 of the junction bases match TRBD1. The nucleotide sequence is given as TGTGCCAGCATTCTGACAGGGCTAGACTATGGCTACACCTTC. Its protein product is CASILTGLDYGYTF.